These 26 T cell receptor beta chains share one sample of origin, sequenced in a study of blood T cell repertoires in COVID-19. The data were produced by immunoSEQ multiplex PCR, yet TCRdb's version contains in-frame clones alone and is incomplete. The repertoire consists of some 130,000 clones, with approximately 83% occurring once and the leading ten covering around 9.8%. Sequencing was performed on peripheral blood. These TCRs come from a man aged 35 to 55 with active or convalescent COVID-19.

This chain links TRBV6-5 with TRBJ1-1; 8 bases match TRBD1. Losses at the gene ends were 6 bases for V and 6 bases for J; bases not matched to a gene: 6. The CDR3 runs 13 residues. Germline loops: CDR1 MNHEY, CDR2 SVGAGI. CDR3 loop: CASRDRDFPEAFF. In DNA form, the CDR3 reads TGTGCCAGCAGGGACAGGGACTTCCCTGAAGCTTTCTTT.

This clone occurred a few times. The chain carries TRBV4-1 and TRBJ1-3, with D perhaps TRBD1 (6 bases). Trimming took off 1 base at V and 4 bases at J, with 8 bases between the two ends. The germline V gene encodes CDR1 MGHRA and CDR2 YSYEKL. The CDR3 covers 14 residues. CDR3 sequence (DNA): TGCGCCAGCAGCCAAGGGACAGTCGGAAACACCATATATTTT. Translated, it gives CASSQGTVGNTIYF.

V and J are TRBV19 and TRBJ1-5; no definite D call. The length of the CDR3 is 15 residues. Germline V gene data show CDR1 as LNHDA and CDR2 as SQIVND (reference sequence). V was pared by 3 bases and J by 4 bases, with 13 bases between. CDR3 DNA: TGTGCCAGTAGTATGTGGGCTCCTGGGAATCAGCCCCAGCATTTT. It codes for CASSMWAPGNQPQHF. Variable domain in full (rest from reference TRBV19 and TRBJ1-5): DGGITQSPKYLFRKEGQNVTLSCEQNLNHDAMYWYRQDPGQGLRLIYYSQIVNDFQKGDIAEGYSVSREKKESFPLTVTSAQKNPTAFYLCASSMWAPGNQPQHFGDGTRLSIL.

This clone was observed a few times. V is TRBV6-2 or TRBV6-3 and J is TRBJ1-2; TRBD1 matches 9 bases. CDR3 length: 15 residues. The J segment lost 4 bases and the V segment lost 2 bases, leaving 5 bases of the junction unmatched. CDR1 MNHEY and CDR2 SVGEGT come from the germline V gene. CDR3 in DNA: TGTGCCAGCAGTTACACAGGGGACAGGGCCTATGGCTACACCTTC. Translating it yields CASSYTGDRAYGYTF.

This rearrangement joins TRBV10-3 to TRBJ2-3; weak D call: TRBD2 (6 bases). The germline gives CDR1 ENHRY, CDR2 SYGVKD. CDR3 size: 13 residues. Trimming took off 11 bases at V and 0 bases at J, with 12 bases between the two ends. The chain's CDR3 is CASEEGSTDTQYF. CDR3 bases: TGTGCCTCGGAGGAGGGGAGCACAGATACGCAGTATTTT.

V is TRBV4-3 and J is TRBJ1-2; D unclear. V lost 2 bases and J lost 6, with 16 bases in between. This CDR3 is built from 15 residues. CDR1 is LGHNA, CDR2 YSLEER, per germline. The CDR3 reads CASSQLREGSNGYTF. The CDR3 DNA sequence: TGCGCCAGCAGCCAACTCCGGGAGGGATCCAATGGCTACACCTTC.

CDR3 region: CASSLSGGTSTDTQYF. Written as DNA, the CDR3 is TGCGCCAGCAGCTTGAGCGGGGGGACTAGCACAGATACGCAGTATTTT. V gene TRBV5-1 combines with J gene TRBJ2-3; 9 bases line up with TRBD2. Trimming took 1 base from V and 0 from J; bases not matched to a gene: 3. The CDR3 runs to 16 residues. Germline loops: CDR1 SGHRS, CDR2 YFSETQ. Full variable domain (outside the CDR3, taken from reference TRBV5-1 and TRBJ2-3): KAGVTQTPRYLIKTRGQQVTLSCSPISGHRSVSWYQQTPGQGLQFLFEYFSETQRNKGNFPGRFSGRQFSNSRSEMNVSTLELGDSALYLCASSLSGGTSTDTQYFGPGTRLTVL.

This clone was observed a handful of times. The chain recombines TRBV30 with TRBJ1-2; 8 bases are shared with TRBD1. CDR1 is GTSNPN, CDR2 SVGIG, per germline (reference sequence). With V trimmed by 5 bases and J by 9 bases, 8 bases remained unmatched. The CDR3 consists of 12 residues. CDR3 in DNA: TGTGCCTGGCAGACAGGGGCGCGGAGCTACACCTTC. This gives the protein CAWQTGARSYTF. Full variable domain (outside the CDR3, taken from reference TRBV30 and TRBJ1-2): SQTIHQWPATLVQPVGSPLSLECTVEGTSNPNLYWYRQAAGRGLQLLFYSVGIGQISSEVPQNLSASRPQDRQFILSSKKLLLSDSGFYLCAWQTGARSYTFGSGTRLTVV.

The V and J genes are TRBV18 and TRBJ1-1; the D gene is possibly TRBD1 (6 bases). The germline gives CDR1 KGHSH, CDR2 LQKENI. The CDR3 has 17 residues. Trimming took off 5 bases at V and 5 bases at J, with 24 bases between the two ends. For the CDR3, the DNA is TGTGCCAGCTCAATCCAGGGGTCGGGGGGGCTAAAAACTGAAGCTTTCTTT. Translating it yields CASSIQGSGGLKTEAFF. Variable domain in full (rest from reference TRBV18 and TRBJ1-1): NAGVMQNPRHLVRRRGQEARLRCSPMKGHSHVYWYRQLPEEGLKFMVYLQKENIIDESGMPKERFSAEFPKEGPSILRIQQVVRGDSAAYFCASSIQGSGGLKTEAFFGQGTRLTVV.

In this sample, this clone turned up many times. The V call is TRBV9, the J call TRBJ2-5; perhaps TRBD1 as D (6 bases). CDR3 length equals 13 residues. Germline CDR1 is SGDLS and CDR2 is YYNGEE. Trimming took off 4 bases at V and 7 bases at J, with 14 bases between the two ends. The CDR3 spells CASSLHRDGTQYF. The CDR3 DNA is TGTGCCAGCAGCCTCCACAGGGATGGGACCCAGTACTTC.

This chain uses TRBV19 with TRBJ1-3; D is unresolved. Germline values: CDR1 LNHDA, CDR2 SQIVND (reference sequence). This CDR3 has 14 amino acids. V shed 7 bases and J shed 2 bases, with 12 bases lying between them. The CDR3 loop is CASNPLSAGNTIYF. The CDR3 DNA sequence: TGTGCCAGTAATCCCCTGTCCGCTGGAAACACCATATATTTT.

This clone was recorded only once. The chain employs TRBV12-3 or TRBV12-4 and TRBJ1-6; 8 positions match TRBD1. The J segment lost 9 bases and the V segment lost 5 bases, leaving 3 bases of the junction unmatched. The CDR3 is made up of 13 amino acids. CDR3 protein: CASSGQGGSPLHF. The DNA of the CDR3 is TGTGCCAGCAGTGGACAGGGAGGTTCACCCCTCCACTTT.

The chain combines TRBV6-5 with TRBJ2-1; D is unclear. This CDR3 region has 14 residues. CDR1 MNHEY and CDR2 SVGAGI come from the germline V gene. Trimming left V 8 bases short and J 1 base short, with 12 bases between. CDR3 in amino acids: CASFPVPSYNEQFF. The CDR3, as DNA: TGTGCCAGCTTTCCGGTTCCTTCCTACAATGAGCAGTTCTTC.

This chain connects TRBV24-1 to TRBJ2-1; D is perhaps TRBD2 (7 bases). This CDR3 is 20 amino acids long. CDR1 is KGHDR and CDR2 is SFDVKD in the germline V gene. V was pared by 0 bases and J by 6 bases, with 26 bases between. The CDR3 DNA reads as TGTGCCACCAGTGATTTGCCCTACCAGGACGGGGGGCCCCCTCTCAATGAGCAGTTCTTC. This gives the protein CATSDLPYQDGGPPLNEQFF.

The V and J genes are TRBV2 and TRBJ2-7; 7 bases line up with TRBD1. V gave up 7 bases and J gave up 5 bases; unmatched junction bases: 17. The CDR3 extends over 16 amino acids. Germline loops: CDR1 SNHLY, CDR2 FYNNEI. This chain's CDR3 is CASNRPRGRPGDEQYF. The CDR3 coding sequence is TGTGCCAGCAACCGCCCAAGGGGGCGTCCGGGCGACGAGCAGTACTTC.

This clone was seen a few times. The chain employs TRBV10-3 and TRBJ1-3; the D gene is possibly TRBD1 (5 bases). Germline V CDR1 and CDR2: ENHRY, SYGVKD. The V end was cut by 3 bases, the J end by 0 bases, with 12 bases between. CDR3 length: 16 residues. Here the CDR3 reads CAISEREGVSGNTIYF. CDR3 in DNA: TGTGCCATCAGTGAAAGGGAAGGGGTCTCTGGAAACACCATATATTTT.

The chain carries TRBV7-9 and TRBJ1-2; TRBD1 matches at 9 bases. This CDR3 has 15 amino acids. Germline CDR1 is SEHNR and CDR2 is FQNEAQ (reference sequence). After removal of 6 bases from V and 4 bases from J, the junction contained 9 bases not matched to a gene. CDR3 residues: CASSRTGAITYGYTF. The CDR3, as DNA: TGTGCCAGCAGTCGGACAGGGGCTATTACCTATGGCTACACCTTC.

This rearrangement joins TRBV19 to TRBJ2-5; D perhaps matches TRBD1 (6 bases). This CDR3 has 15 amino acids. The germline V gene has CDR1 LNHDA and CDR2 SQIVND (reference sequence). V lost 5 bases and J lost 9, with 22 bases in between. CDR3 nucleotides: TGTGCCAGTAGTCCCCTCGGACAGACGAACACGGCCCAGTACTTC. The encoded protein is CASSPLGQTNTAQYF. The complete variable domain, with remaining parts taken from reference TRBV19 and TRBJ2-5, reads DGGITQSPKYLFRKEGQNVTLSCEQNLNHDAMYWYRQDPGQGLRLIYYSQIVNDFQKGDIAEGYSVSREKKESFPLTVTSAQKNPTAFYLCASSPLGQTNTAQYFGPGTRLLVL.

The chain couples TRBV6-5 to TRBJ2-3; 7 nucleotides agree with TRBD2. The germline V gene encodes CDR1 MNHEY and CDR2 SVGAGI. The CDR3 loop spans 13 amino acids. The V and J ends lost 3 bases and 4 bases, in that order; junction bases with no gene match: 1. The CDR3 reads CASSYGGADTQYF. In DNA form, the CDR3 reads TGTGCCAGCAGTTATGGGGGGGCAGATACGCAGTATTTT.

This clone showed up just once. The chain combines TRBV27 with TRBJ2-1, with 8 bases identical to TRBD1. CDR3 length equals 16 residues. V trimming: 2 bases; J trimming: 4 bases; junction bases outside the gene matches: 7. Per germline, CDR1 MNHEY and CDR2 SMNVEV (reference sequence). CDR3 sequence (DNA): TGTGCCAGCAGTTTAGACCGGGACAGGCGTTACAATGAGCAGTTCTTC. This encodes CASSLDRDRRYNEQFF.

This sequence joins TRBV3-1 (or the pseudogene TRBV3-2) and TRBJ1-5; no definite D call. This CDR3 contains 14 residues. The germline V gene has CDR1 LGHDT and CDR2 YNNKEL (reference sequence). Trimming shortened V by 5 bases and J by 2 bases, and 10 bases separated the two germline ends. CDR3 in amino acids: CASSSDSGNQPQHF. The CDR3 DNA reads TGTGCCAGCAGCTCGGATAGCGGCAATCAGCCCCAGCATTTT.

V and J are TRBV5-8 and TRBJ2-2; D gene unclear. The CDR3 spans 13 residues. Trimming left V 2 bases short and J 4 bases short, with 6 bases between. The germline CDR1 and CDR2 sequences are SGHTS and YDEGEE. Here the CDR3 DNA reads TGTGCCAGCAGCTTACAGTTCACCGGGGAGCTGTTTTTT. Amino acid sequence: CASSLQFTGELFF.

The chain uses TRBV19 and TRBJ1-5, with TRBD1 identical over 10 bases. This CDR3 has 14 amino acids. Germline-derived CDR1 and CDR2 are LNHDA and SQIVND (reference sequence). J gave up 6 bases and V 7 bases, and 6 bases lay outside the gene matches. CDR3: CASTGQGNGQPQHF. CDR3 DNA sequence: TGTGCCAGTACGGGACAGGGGAACGGTCAGCCCCAGCATTTT.

The chain has TRBV29-1 and TRBJ2-7, with 8 bases aligning to TRBD2. Trimming cost V 7 bases and J 8 bases; bases outside gene matches: 13. This CDR3 comprises 13 residues. Germline CDR1 reads SQVTM; CDR2 reads ANQGSEA. The chain's CDR3 is CSAGLGGEGQQYF. For the CDR3, the DNA is TGCAGCGCCGGACTCGGGGGGGAGGGCCAGCAGTACTTC.

This chain uses TRBV5-1 with TRBJ2-2, with TRBD2 as a possible D gene (6 bases). From germline, CDR1 is SGHRS and CDR2 YFSETQ. V dropped 0 bases and J dropped 6 bases, with 12 bases sitting between them. The CDR3 contains 15 residues. This CDR3 is CASSLGLRDAGELFF. Written as DNA, the CDR3 is TGCGCCAGCAGCTTGGGCTTGCGGGACGCCGGGGAGCTGTTTTTT.

The chain joins TRBV5-6 to TRBJ2-1; 10 bases match TRBD2. After removal of 0 bases from V and 14 bases from J, the junction contained 8 bases not matched to a gene. The CDR3 is 14 residues long. Germline values: CDR1 SGHDT, CDR2 YYEEEE. CDR3 residues: CASSLEEVSGGKFF. In DNA, the CDR3 is TGTGCCAGCAGCTTGGAAGAGGTTAGCGGGGGGAAGTTCTTC.